This section outlines one T cell receptor (beta chain) sequence together with its context. At one boundary the junction diverges from the germline segment, which might be a read error. This specimen belongs to a study of identical twins. The germline CDR1 and CDR2 sequences are SGDLS and YYNGEE. The CDR3 sequence is 15 residues long. TCRdb independently ran MiXCR on the 5' RACE reads; one entry per CDR3 protein. Seen here are 400,000 to 550,000 distinct CDR3 sequences, approximately 25% observed once, and the top ten hold around 3%. The sample was also linked to a second study, of T cells expressing NK-cell markers.

Sequencing was carried out using CD4+ T cells sorted from blood. The V call is TRBV9, the J call TRBJ2-3; unclear D gene. The receptor was derived from a woman younger than 35 in good health. CDR3 bases: TGTGACAGCAGCGTAGACCCAACGAGCGCAGATACGCAGTATTTT. It codes for CDSSVDPTSADTQYF.